This T cell receptor beta chain is drawn from a study of T cells in Graves' hyperthyroidism and ophthalmopathy. In its sample, this clonotype was seen many times. If no ophthalmopathy progression occurred within 18 months, Graves' hyperthyroidism was stable. Amplification of TCR beta CDR3 regions was performed using RNA transcripts as template. HTBI primers were used for first-round RT-PCR of the TCR CDR3. MiXCR, run by TCRdb on the multiplex PCR reads, gives a single entry per CDR3 protein. The data contain about 360,000 distinct CDR3 sequences, about 13% of them singletons. The TCR sequence derives from a woman aged 18-29 years with Graves' hyperthyroidism. The sequenced material came from blood.

CDR3 DNA: TGTGCCAGCAGCCAAGATGAGTCCTTTCGGGGGTACCAAGAGACCCAGTACTTC. Translated, it gives CASSQDESFRGYQETQYF. The V call is TRBV3-1, the J call TRBJ2-5; maybe TRBD2 (6 bases). CDR1 is LGHDT and CDR2 is YNNKEL in the germline V gene (reference sequence). The CDR3 is 18 amino acids. The V end was cut by 0 bases, the J end by 0 bases, with 17 bases between.